The 9 T cell receptor beta chains presented below share a single source sample, sequenced in a study of cytotoxic CD8 clonotypes in ibrutinib-treated CLL. Only in-frame clones appear in the TCRdb table, and some are missing; sequencing was by immunoSEQ multiplex PCR. The table shows roughly 160,000 clones, with approximately 80% occurring only once. Sequenced here: PBMCs, sampled after 24 months of ibrutinib treatment. These receptors originate from a human donor with chronic lymphocytic leukemia.

This clone was seen only once. In DNA form, the CDR3 reads TGTGCCAGCACCCCGGGACAAATAAACACTGAAGCTTTCTTT. Its protein product is CASTPGQINTEAFF. The J gene is TRBJ1-1, the V gene TRBV28, with D possibly matching TRBD1 (6 bases). Germline CDR1 reads MDHEN; CDR2 reads SYDVKM. V dropped 7 bases and J dropped 2 bases, with 14 bases sitting between them. The CDR3 length is 14 residues.

CDR3 coding DNA: TGTGCCAGTACCTTGAACACTGAAGCTTTCTTT. Its translation is CASTLNTEAFF. This sequence joins TRBV19 and TRBJ1-1; D not resolved. This CDR3 is 11 amino acids long. Trimming left V 7 bases short and J 0 bases short, with 3 bases between. Germline V gene data show CDR1 as LNHDA and CDR2 as SQIVND (reference sequence).

This clone was recorded once. The chain is built from TRBV6-5 and TRBJ1-5, with TRBD1 as a possible D gene (6 bases). The CDR3 loop spans 14 amino acids. V was clipped by 0 bases and J by 5 bases, with 8 bases between them. The germline CDR1 and CDR2 sequences are MNHEY and SVGAGI. In DNA form, the CDR3 reads TGTGCCAGCAGTTACTCGGACAGTTATCAGCCCCAGCATTTT. It is translated as CASSYSDSYQPQHF.

This clone was observed a few times. The chain joins TRBV28 to TRBJ2-7; D gene uncertain. The CDR3 runs 13 residues. Trimming pared 5 bases from V and 3 bases from J, leaving 11 bases between. Per the germline V gene, CDR1 is MDHEN and CDR2 is SYDVKM. The CDR3 is CASSIGPGYEQYF. Written as DNA, the CDR3 is TGTGCCAGCAGTATTGGACCCGGCTACGAGCAGTACTTC.

V usage is TRBV5-6 and J usage is TRBJ1-4; D is unclear. Germline CDR1 SGHDT, CDR2 YYEEEE. The CDR3 length is 14 residues. The germline V and J ends were trimmed by 2 bases and 4 bases, with 9 bases remaining between them. Here the CDR3 reads CASSFTVNNEKLFF. The CDR3 nucleotides read TGTGCCAGCAGCTTTACAGTGAATAATGAAAAACTGTTTTTT.

This clone has only a few counts. The V gene is TRBV5-6, the J gene TRBJ1-1; D is unresolved. The germline V gene encodes CDR1 SGHDT and CDR2 YYEEEE. V lost 2 bases to trimming and J lost 0 bases, with 2 bases between them. The CDR3 runs 12 residues. This CDR3 reads CASSFMNTEAFF. The DNA of the CDR3 is TGTGCCAGCAGCTTTATGAACACTGAAGCTTTCTTT.

The chain links TRBV5-1 to TRBJ1-1, with D possibly TRBD1 on 5 matching bases. Germline CDR1 is SGHRS and CDR2 is YFSETQ. V was trimmed by 4 bases and J by 3 bases, leaving 16 bases between them. CDR3 size: 15 residues. The CDR3 DNA reads as TGCGCCAGCAGCGGGACGTGGGGGGACGACACTGAAGCTTTCTTT. Protein sequence: CASSGTWGDDTEAFF. Based on the CDR3 plus reference TRBV5-1 and TRBJ1-1, the full variable domain is KAGVTQTPRYLIKTRGQQVTLSCSPISGHRSVSWYQQTPGQGLQFLFEYFSETQRNKGNFPGRFSGRQFSNSRSEMNVSTLELGDSALYLCASSGTWGDDTEAFFGQGTRLTVV.

This chain uses TRBV19 with TRBJ2-2, with 7 bases fitting TRBD2. The CDR3 totals 21 residues. After removal of 4 bases from V and 0 bases from J, the junction contained 20 bases not matched to a gene. From germline, CDR1 is LNHDA and CDR2 SQIVND (reference sequence). The CDR3 protein is CASSSGRIGGRAYSNTGELFF. Written as DNA, the CDR3 is TGTGCCAGTAGTAGTGGACGAATTGGAGGGAGGGCCTATTCGAACACCGGGGAGCTGTTTTTT.

The chain couples TRBV19 to TRBJ1-5; a weak D match, TRBD1 (6 bases). In germline, CDR1 is LNHDA, CDR2 SQIVND (reference sequence). With 9 bases removed from V and 2 bases from J, the gap between germline ends came to 14 bases. The CDR3 consists of 14 residues. The CDR3 DNA follows: TGTGCCAGCTTCCCGGGACACGGCAATCAGCCCCAGCATTTT. Protein product: CASFPGHGNQPQHF.